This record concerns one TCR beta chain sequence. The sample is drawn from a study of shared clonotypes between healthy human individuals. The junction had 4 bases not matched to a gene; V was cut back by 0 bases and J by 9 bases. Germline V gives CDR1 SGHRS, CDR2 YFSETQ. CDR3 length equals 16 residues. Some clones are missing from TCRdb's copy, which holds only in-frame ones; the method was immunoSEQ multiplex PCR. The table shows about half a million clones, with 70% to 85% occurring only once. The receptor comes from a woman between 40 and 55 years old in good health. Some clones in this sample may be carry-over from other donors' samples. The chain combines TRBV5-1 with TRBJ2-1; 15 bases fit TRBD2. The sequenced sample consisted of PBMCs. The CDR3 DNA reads TGCGCCAGCAGCTTGGAGGGACTAGCGGGAGGAATTGAGCAGTTCTTC. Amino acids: CASSLEGLAGGIEQFF.